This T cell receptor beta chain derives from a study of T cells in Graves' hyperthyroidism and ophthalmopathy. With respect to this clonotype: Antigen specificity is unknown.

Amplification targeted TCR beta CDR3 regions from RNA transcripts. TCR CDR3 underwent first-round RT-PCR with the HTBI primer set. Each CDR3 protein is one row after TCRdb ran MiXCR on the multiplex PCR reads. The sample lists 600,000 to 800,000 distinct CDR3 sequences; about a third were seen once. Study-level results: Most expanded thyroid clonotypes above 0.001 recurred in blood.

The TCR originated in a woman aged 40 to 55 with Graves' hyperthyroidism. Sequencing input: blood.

CDR3 nucleotides: TGTGCCAGCTCACCACCGGAGTCAGGGCGAAATGAAAAACTGTTTTTT. It encodes CASSPPESGRNEKLFF. The V gene is TRBV18, the J gene TRBJ1-4; a possible D gene is TRBD1 (5 bases). The CDR3 runs 16 residues. From germline, CDR1 is KGHSH and CDR2 LQKENI. V was trimmed by 0 bases and J by 5 bases, leaving 13 bases between them.